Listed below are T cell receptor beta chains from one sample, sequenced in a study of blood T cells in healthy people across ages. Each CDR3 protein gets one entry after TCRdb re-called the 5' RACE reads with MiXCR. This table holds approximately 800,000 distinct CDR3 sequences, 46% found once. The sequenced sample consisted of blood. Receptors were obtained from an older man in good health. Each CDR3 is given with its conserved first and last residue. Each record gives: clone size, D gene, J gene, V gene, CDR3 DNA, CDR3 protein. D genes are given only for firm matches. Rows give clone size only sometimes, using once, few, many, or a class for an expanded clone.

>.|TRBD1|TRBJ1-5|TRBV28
TGTGCCAGCAGTTTAGCGGGACAGGGGGGCAATCAGCCCCAGCATTTT
CASSLAGQGGNQPQHF
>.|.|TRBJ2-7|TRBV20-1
TGCAGTGCCACTTCCCCGGGGAGCACCTACGAGCAGTACTTC
CSATSPGSTYEQYF
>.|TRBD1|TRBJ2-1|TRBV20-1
TGCGGTGCTACTAAGGACAGGGGGCTCCAAAGCGGGAGTAATGAGCAGTTCTTC
CGATKDRGLQSGSNEQFF
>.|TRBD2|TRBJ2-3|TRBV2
TGTGCCAGCAGTCAGGAGCTAGCGGGAGGGGGAAGTCAAGATACGCAGTATTTT
CASSQELAGGGSQDTQYF
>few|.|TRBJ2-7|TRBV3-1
TGTGCCAGCAGCCTTTCTACCGGGACCGATGCCTACGAGCAGTACTTC
CASSLSTGTDAYEQYF
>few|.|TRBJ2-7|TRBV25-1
TGTGCCAGCAGTAGGGGGGCCCCCTACGAGCAGTACTTC
CASSRGAPYEQYF
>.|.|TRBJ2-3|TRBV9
TGTGCCAGCAGCGTTTCGACTAGTGGGGGCACAGATACGCAGTATTTT
CASSVSTSGGTDTQYF
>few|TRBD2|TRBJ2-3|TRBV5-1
TGCGCCAGCAGCTTGCTAGCGGGAGGGCCTACAGATACGCAGTATTTT
CASSLLAGGPTDTQYF
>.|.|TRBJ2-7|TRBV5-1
TGCGCCAGCAGCCGCGGGGACGCCTACGAGCAGTACTTC
CASSRGDAYEQYF
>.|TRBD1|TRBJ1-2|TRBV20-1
TGCAGTGCTGGCCGGGACAGGGGCGGTGGCTACACTTTC
CSAGRDRGGGYTF
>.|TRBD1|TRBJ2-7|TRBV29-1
TGCAGCCCCTACTCGCCGGGACAGGGACCTTTCTACGAGCAGTACTTC
CSPYSPGQGPFYEQYF
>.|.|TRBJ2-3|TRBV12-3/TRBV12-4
TGTGCCAGCAGTTTAGTGGGTGGAACGCAGTATTTT
CASSLVGGTQYF
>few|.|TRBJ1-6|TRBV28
TGTGCCAGCAGTATAAAAGGGACTATTAATTCACCCCTCCACTTT
CASSIKGTINSPLHF
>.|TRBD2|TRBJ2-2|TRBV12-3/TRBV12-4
TGTGCCAGCAGTTTTATAGCGGGAGGGCCCAACACCGGGGAGCTGTTTTTT
CASSFIAGGPNTGELFF
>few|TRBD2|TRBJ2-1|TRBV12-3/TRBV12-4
TGTGCCAGCAGGTTGACTAGCGGGGAGGGCAATGAGCAGTTCTTC
CASRLTSGEGNEQFF
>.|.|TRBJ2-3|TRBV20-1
TGCAGTGCTCCATATGTAGATACGCAGTATTTT
CSAPYVDTQYF
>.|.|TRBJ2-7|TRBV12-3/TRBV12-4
TGTGCCAGCAGTGGACCTAACTCCTACGAGCAGTACTTC
CASSGPNSYEQYF
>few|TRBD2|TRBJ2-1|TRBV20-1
TGCAGTGCTAGAGCTTTCTCAGCGGGAGGGAGAAATGAGCAGTTCTTC
CSARAFSAGGRNEQFF
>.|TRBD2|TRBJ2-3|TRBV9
TGTGCCAGCAGCGTAGTGAGCGGGAGCGGCGCAGATACGCAGTATTTT
CASSVVSGSGADTQYF
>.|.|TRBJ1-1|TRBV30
TGTGCCTGGAGTGTCTCCACGGGGGGCACTGAAGCTTTCTTT
CAWSVSTGGTEAFF
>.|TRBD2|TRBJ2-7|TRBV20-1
TGCAGTGCTAGAGAAGGACTAGCGGGCCCCTACGGGCAGTACTTC
CSAREGLAGPYGQYF
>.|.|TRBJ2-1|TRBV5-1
TGCGCCAGCAGCCCTCCAACCTTGGGGGTGGGAGTCAATGAGCAGTTCTTC
CASSPPTLGVGVNEQFF
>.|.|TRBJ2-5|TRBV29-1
TGCAGCGCAGACAGACCCGGGACAGGAACGGGGGGCCAGTACTTC
CSADRPGTGTGGQYF
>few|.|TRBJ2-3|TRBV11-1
TGTGCCAGCAGCGTAAGAATGAATGCGGTCCCGGGGGCAGATACGCAGTATTTT
CASSVRMNAVPGADTQYF
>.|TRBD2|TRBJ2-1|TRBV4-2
TGTGCCAGCAGCCAACGACTAGCGGGAGTTCTCCCCGGCTCCTACAATGAGCAGTTCTTC
CASSQRLAGVLPGSYNEQFF
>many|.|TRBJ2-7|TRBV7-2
TGTGCCAGCAGTTCCGGAAGGGACTACGAGCAGTACTTC
CASSSGRDYEQYF
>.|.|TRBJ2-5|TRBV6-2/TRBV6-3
TGTGCCAGCAAACGCGGACCTGCGGAGACCCAGTACTTC
CASKRGPAETQYF
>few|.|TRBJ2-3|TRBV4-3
TGCGCCAGCAGTCGACTGGCTAGCCCTAGCACAGATACGCAGTATTTT
CASSRLASPSTDTQYF
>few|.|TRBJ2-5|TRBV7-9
TGTGCCAGCAGCTTAGCCGGACGGGTGGAGACCCAGTACTTC
CASSLAGRVETQYF
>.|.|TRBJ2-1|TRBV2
TGTGCCAGCAGTGGAGCCATTGGGGCCAATGAGCAGTTCTTC
CASSGAIGANEQFF
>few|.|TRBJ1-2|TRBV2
TGTGCCAGCAGTGAAGCAGGCGCGGTTAATGGCTACACCTTC
CASSEAGAVNGYTF
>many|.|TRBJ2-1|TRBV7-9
TGTGCCAGCAGCTTGGGGACTCCCTCCTACAATGAGCAGTTCTTC
CASSLGTPSYNEQFF
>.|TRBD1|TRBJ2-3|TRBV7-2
TGTGCCAGCAGGCAGACCGGGACAGGGGGCTTCGCGCAGTATTTT
CASRQTGTGGFAQYF
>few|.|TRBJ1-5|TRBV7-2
TGTGCCAGCAGCCCAGCCTCAGTCCTAGATCAGCCCCAGCATTTT
CASSPASVLDQPQHF
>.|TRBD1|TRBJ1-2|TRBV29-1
TGCAGCGTCATTCCCGGGACAGACTATGGCTACACCTTC
CSVIPGTDYGYTF
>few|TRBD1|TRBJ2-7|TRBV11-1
TGTGCCAGCAGCAAAAACCGGGACAGCCCGTACTTC
CASSKNRDSPYF
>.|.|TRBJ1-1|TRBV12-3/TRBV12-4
TGTGCCAGCGTCGGTGGGGCGAACACTGAAGCTTTCTTT
CASVGGANTEAFF
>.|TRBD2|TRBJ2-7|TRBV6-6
TGTGCCAGCAGCCATACTTCCACTAGCGGGAGGGGGGAGCAGTACTTC
CASSHTSTSGRGEQYF
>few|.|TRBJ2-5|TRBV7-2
TGTGCCAGCAGCGTATCGATCGGCAGGGGCCCGGAGACCCAGTACTTC
CASSVSIGRGPETQYF
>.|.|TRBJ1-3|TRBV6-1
TGTGCCAGCAGCCTCCAGCTCTCTGGAAACACCATATATTTT
CASSLQLSGNTIYF
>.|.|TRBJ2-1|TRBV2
TGTGCCAGCAGTGAACTGGAGAATGGGGAGCAGTTCTTC
CASSELENGEQFF
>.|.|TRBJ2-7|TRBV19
TGTGCCAGTAGTGAAGCAGGGATTTCCTACGAGCAGTACTTC
CASSEAGISYEQYF
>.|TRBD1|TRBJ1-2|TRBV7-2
TGTGCCAGCAGCTCCTGGACAGGAGGGACTAACTATGGCTACACCTTC
CASSSWTGGTNYGYTF
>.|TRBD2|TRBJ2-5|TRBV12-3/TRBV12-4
TGTGCCAGCAGTTGGGGCGGGAGGGCCGTACAAGAGACCCAGTACTTC
CASSWGGRAVQETQYF
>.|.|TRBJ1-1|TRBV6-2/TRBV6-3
TGTGCCAGCAATGCCGAGGGAAACATGAACACTGAAGCTTTCTTT
CASNAEGNMNTEAFF
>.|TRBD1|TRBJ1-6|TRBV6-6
TGTGCCAGCCTTCGACAGGGTAGTTCACCCCTCCACTTT
CASLRQGSSPLHF
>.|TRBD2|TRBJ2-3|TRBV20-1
TGCAGTGCTAGGAATCTAGCGGGAGTTGGAGATACGCAGTATTTT
CSARNLAGVGDTQYF
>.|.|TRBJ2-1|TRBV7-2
TGTGCCAGCAGCTTATCCCCCGGCGACCAGCAGTTCTTC
CASSLSPGDQQFF
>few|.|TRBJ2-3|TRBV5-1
TGCGCCAGCAGCTTTCTTCAATGGAGCACAGATACGCAGTATTTT
CASSFLQWSTDTQYF
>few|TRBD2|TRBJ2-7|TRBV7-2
TGTGCCAGCAGCCTGAAGACTAGCGGGGCCTACGAGCAGTACTTC
CASSLKTSGAYEQYF
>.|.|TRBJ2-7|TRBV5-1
TGCGCCAGCAAACAGGGGCAAATGGAGGGCAATGAGCAGTACTTC
CASKQGQMEGNEQYF